Listed below are T cell receptor beta chains from one sample, sequenced in a study of blood T cells in healthy people across ages. One entry per CDR3 protein, called by TCRdb with MiXCR from the 5' RACE reads. The sample has about 780,000 distinct CDR3 sequences; approximately 24% are singletons. These sequences were also reported in another study, on T cells of mothers and their children.

Sequenced sample: blood. The receptors originated from a boy younger than 18 in good health. Both conserved end residues are part of each CDR3. Fields, in order: V gene, J gene, CDR3 protein.

>TRBV5-1|TRBJ2-7
CASSVWGTYEQYF
>TRBV5-1|TRBJ2-5
CASSLDRGTWETQYF
>TRBV20-1|TRBJ2-7
CSARDLTGPYEQYF
>TRBV3-1|TRBJ2-7
CASSFSGTSGYEQYF
>TRBV2|TRBJ2-5
CASSEELAPSSTQYF
>TRBV6-1|.
CASSERGAVYEQYF
>TRBV24-1|TRBJ1-1
CATSDRGLRAFF
>TRBV20-1|TRBJ1-1
CSAKRAGGSVEAFF
>TRBV27|TRBJ1-4
CASSPISGGGGEKLFF
>TRBV7-2|TRBJ2-5
CASSSRPRSETQYF
>TRBV27|TRBJ2-3
CASSLYSRKRTPFTDTQYF
>TRBV3-1|TRBJ2-5
CASSPSSQETQYF
>TRBV2|TRBJ2-4
CASKGTPSQDIQYF
>TRBV5-1|TRBJ2-1
CASMSGLLYNEQFF
>TRBV5-1|TRBJ1-1
CASSLEGEQAFF
>TRBV6-5|TRBJ1-2
CASSYIPGYYGYTF